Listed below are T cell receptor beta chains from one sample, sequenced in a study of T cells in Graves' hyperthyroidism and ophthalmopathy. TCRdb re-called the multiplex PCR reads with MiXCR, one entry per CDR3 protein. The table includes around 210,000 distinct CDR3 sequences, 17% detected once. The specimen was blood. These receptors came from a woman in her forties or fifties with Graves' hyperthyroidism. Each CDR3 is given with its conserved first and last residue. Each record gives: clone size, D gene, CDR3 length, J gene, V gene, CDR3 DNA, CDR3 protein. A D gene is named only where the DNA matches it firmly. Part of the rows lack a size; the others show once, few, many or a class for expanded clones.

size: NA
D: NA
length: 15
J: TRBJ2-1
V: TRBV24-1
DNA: TGTGCCACCAGTGATTTGATGGGCGGCAACAATGAGCAGTTCTTC
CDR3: CATSDLMGGNNEQFF

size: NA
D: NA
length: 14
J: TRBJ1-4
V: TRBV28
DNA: TGTGCCAGCAGGGGGACAAGGCTTAATGAAAAACTGTTTTTT
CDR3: CASRGTRLNEKLFF

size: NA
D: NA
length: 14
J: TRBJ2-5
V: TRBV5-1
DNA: TGCGCCAGCAGAAGGGAGGGGGCAATGAAGACCCAGTACTTC
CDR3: CASRREGAMKTQYF

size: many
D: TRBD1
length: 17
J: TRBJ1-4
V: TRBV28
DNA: TGTGCCAGCAGTATTCGCCGGGACAGGGTCACTAATGAAAAACTGTTTTTT
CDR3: CASSIRRDRVTNEKLFF

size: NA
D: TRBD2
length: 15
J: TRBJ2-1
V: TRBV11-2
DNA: TGTGCCAGCAGCTTAGAGGCGGGGGGGCTCAATGAGCAGTTCTTC
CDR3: CASSLEAGGLNEQFF

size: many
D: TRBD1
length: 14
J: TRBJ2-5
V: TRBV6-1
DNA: TGTGCCAGCAGTAGGGGACAGCTACAAGAGACCCAGTACTTC
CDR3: CASSRGQLQETQYF

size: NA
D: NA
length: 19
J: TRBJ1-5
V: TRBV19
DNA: TGTGCCAGTAGTATATGGCGTAGAAAGACAGAGCCTGATAATCAGCCCCAGCATTTT
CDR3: CASSIWRRKTEPDNQPQHF

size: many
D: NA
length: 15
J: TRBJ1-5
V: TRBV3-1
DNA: TGTGCCAGCAGCCAAGATCGAACGTCCGGGCAGCCCCAGCATTTT
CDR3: CASSQDRTSGQPQHF

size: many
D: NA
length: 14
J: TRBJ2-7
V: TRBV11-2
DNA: TGTGCCAGCAGCTTAGCTGAAGGCGGGGCCTGGCAGTACTTC
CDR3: CASSLAEGGAWQYF

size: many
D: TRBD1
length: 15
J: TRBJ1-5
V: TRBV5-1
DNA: TGCGCCAGCAGCTTGGAGGGGGCAACTAATCAGCCCCAGCATTTT
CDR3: CASSLEGATNQPQHF

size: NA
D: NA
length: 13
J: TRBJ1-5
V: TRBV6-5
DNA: TGTGCCAGCAGTTACGACACCAATCAGCCCCAGCATTTT
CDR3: CASSYDTNQPQHF

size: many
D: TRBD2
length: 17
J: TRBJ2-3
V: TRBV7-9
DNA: TGTGCCAGCAGCTTAGTAGCGGGAGCCCCCTCCACAGATACGCAGTATTTT
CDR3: CASSLVAGAPSTDTQYF

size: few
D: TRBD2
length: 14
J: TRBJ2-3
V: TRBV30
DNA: TGTGCCTGGAGTCCGGGACTAGTAGGCGATACGCAGTATTTT
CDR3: CAWSPGLVGDTQYF

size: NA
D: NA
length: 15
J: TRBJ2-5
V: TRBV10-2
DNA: TGCGCCAGCAGTGACCCAGGACTATTCCAAGAGACCCAGTACTTC
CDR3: CASSDPGLFQETQYF

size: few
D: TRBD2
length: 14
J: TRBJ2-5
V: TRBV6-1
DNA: TGTGCCAGCAGTACCGAACTAGCGTTGGAGACCCAGTACTTC
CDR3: CASSTELALETQYF

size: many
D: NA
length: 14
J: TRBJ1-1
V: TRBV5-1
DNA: TGCGCCAGCATGCTAGGGGGGCAGGACACTGAAGCTTTCTTT
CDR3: CASMLGGQDTEAFF

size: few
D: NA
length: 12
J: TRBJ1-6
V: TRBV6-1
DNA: TGTGCCAGCAGTAGGACAGATCTTTCCCTCCACTTT
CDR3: CASSRTDLSLHF

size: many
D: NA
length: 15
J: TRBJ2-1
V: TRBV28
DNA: TGTGCCAGCCGCCAAAGGACTTTAGACTACAATGAGCAGTTCTTC
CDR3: CASRQRTLDYNEQFF

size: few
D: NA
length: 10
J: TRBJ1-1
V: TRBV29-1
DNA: TGCAGCGTTGCCGACACTGAAGCTTTCTTT
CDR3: CSVADTEAFF

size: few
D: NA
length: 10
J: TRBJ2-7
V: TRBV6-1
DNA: TGTGCCAGCAGAGACAGGGAGCAGTACTTC
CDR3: CASRDREQYF